A single sample is the source of the 15 T cell receptor beta chains below, sequenced in a study of Ad26.COV2.S vaccination and SARS-CoV-2 variants. Treatment given: 15 to 20 received Ad26.COV2.S at low or high dose, single or two shots; 5 received placebo; per-sample allocation not given. Sampling occurred on day 63 after the first vaccine or placebo injection. The repertoire was sequenced with immunoSEQ multiplex PCR; TCRdb's copy has only in-frame clones and lacks some. Altogether approximately 350,000 clones are present, 83% being singletons, with the ten largest covering around 7.4%. The material sequenced was peripheral blood, taken in a trial of Ad26.COV2.S vaccine versus placebo. Receptors originate from a person between 18 and 65 years old who received the Ad26.COV2.S COVID-19 vaccine or a placebo.

The V gene is TRBV7-2, the J gene TRBJ2-7; D remains ambiguous. Germline V gene data show CDR1 as SGHTA and CDR2 as FQGNSA. The V and J ends lost 5 bases and 4 bases respectively, with 9 bases between them. This CDR3 comprises 12 residues. CDR3 nucleotide sequence: TGTGCCAGCAGCCGGCAAGGGTACGAGCAGTACTTC. Amino acid sequence: CASSRQGYEQYF. The full variable domain, rest sourced from reference TRBV7-2 and TRBJ2-7, is GAGVSQSPSNKVTEKGKDVELRCDPISGHTALYWYRQSLGQGLEFLIYFQGNSAPDKSGLPSDRFSAERTGGSVSTLTIQRTQQEDSAVYLCASSRQGYEQYFGPGTRLTVT.

The gene calls are TRBV7-6 and TRBJ2-1; D tentatively fits TRBD1 or TRBD2 (5 bases each). This CDR3 spans 15 amino acids. Germline V gives CDR1 SGHVS, CDR2 FNYEAQ. The ends were cut back, 5 bases at V and 5 bases at J, with 16 bases in the middle. For the CDR3, the DNA is TGTGCCAGCAGCCCTCCTGGACCGGGGCACAATGAGCAGTTCTTC. This sequence encodes CASSPPGPGHNEQFF. The complete variable domain, with remaining parts taken from reference TRBV7-6 and TRBJ2-1, reads GAGVSQSPRYKVTKRGQDVALRCDPISGHVSLYWYRQALGQGPEFLTYFNYEAQQDKSGLPNDRFSAERPEGSISTLTIQRTEQRDSAMYRCASSPPGPGHNEQFFGPGTRLTVL.

This CDR3 is CASSFNPTGATYGYTF. The CDR3 coding sequence is TGTGCCAGCAGCTTCAACCCGACAGGGGCGACCTATGGCTACACCTTC. V gene TRBV5-6 combines with J gene TRBJ1-2; 8 bases are a match to TRBD1. The CDR3 contains 16 residues. Trimming at V came to 2 bases and at J to 4 bases, leaving 10 bases not matched to a gene. CDR1 and CDR2 from the germline V gene are SGHDT and YYEEEE.

This chain joins TRBV6-6 and TRBJ1-5; D uncertain. The CDR3 consists of 12 residues. Per germline, CDR1 MNHNY and CDR2 SVGAGI (reference sequence). The V gene lost 1 base and the J gene lost 6 bases, with 4 bases spanning the gap. CDR3 coding DNA: TGTGCCAGCAGTTACTTGGTTCAGCCCCAGCATTTT. The encoded protein is CASSYLVQPQHF.

As regards this clone: One end of the junction is discordant with germline, which a read error may explain. The rearrangement joins TRBV7-9 to TRBJ1-4; TRBD1 is a possible D gene (6 bases). This CDR3 has 11 residues. The germline V gene has CDR1 SEHNR and CDR2 FQNEAQ (reference sequence). The CDR3 sequence is CASSLEGHFIF. CDR3 in DNA: TGTGCCAGCAGCTTAGAGGGACACTTTATTTTT.

The sample holds a few counts of this clone. This chain connects TRBV5-4 to TRBJ1-6; D may be TRBD1 (5 bases). Germline loops: CDR1 SGHNT, CDR2 YYREEE (reference sequence). The CDR3 extends over 14 amino acids. V dropped 4 bases and J dropped 10 bases, with 15 bases sitting between them. The CDR3: CASSPLGVGSPLHF. In DNA, the CDR3 is TGTGCCAGCAGCCCCTTGGGGGTAGGATCACCCCTCCACTTT.

V usage is TRBV5-6 and J usage is TRBJ2-3; D is ambiguous. The CDR3 loop spans 12 amino acids. The germline V gene encodes CDR1 SGHDT and CDR2 YYEEEE. V was clipped by 2 bases and J by 6 bases, with 7 bases between them. The CDR3 DNA reads TGTGCCAGCAGCTTACGGTGGGATACGCAGTATTTT. Its translation is CASSLRWDTQYF.

This clone came up once. The chain employs TRBV6-1 and TRBJ2-6; D is possibly TRBD2 (6 bases). CDR1 and CDR2 from the germline V gene are MNHNS and SASEGT. CDR3 length: 16 amino acids. V dropped 4 bases and J dropped 3 bases, with 13 bases sitting between them. CDR3 DNA sequence: TGTGCCAGCAGTGGTTGGGGGGTGAATGGGGCCAACGTCCTGACTTTC. It translates to CASSGWGVNGANVLTF.

Remarks on this clone: Other DNA sequences from this sample encode an identical CDR3 as well. This sequence joins TRBV15 and TRBJ1-2, with D uncertain. V lost 1 base and J lost 2, with 5 bases in between. The CDR3 contains 13 residues. Per germline, CDR1 LNHNV and CDR2 YYDKDF (reference sequence). CDR3: CATSRGQNYGYTF. DNA for the CDR3: TGTGCCACCAGCAGAGGGCAGAACTATGGCTACACCTTC.

The chain recombines TRBV9 with TRBJ2-2, with no clear D. The CDR3 length is 14 residues. In germline, CDR1 is SGDLS, CDR2 YYNGEE. Trimming took 0 bases from V and 6 from J, leaving 9 bases between them. CDR3 protein: CASSVASDPGELFF. CDR3 bases: TGTGCCAGCAGCGTAGCTAGTGACCCCGGGGAGCTGTTTTTT.

Only a few counts were recorded for this clone. The chain links TRBV19 to TRBJ1-1; D unresolved. CDR1 and CDR2 from the germline V gene are LNHDA and SQIVND (reference sequence). V lost 8 bases to trimming and J lost 2 bases, with 12 bases between them. The CDR3 runs 13 residues. The CDR3 DNA is TGTGCCAGTGTGCAGGTCGCTAACACTGAAGCTTTCTTT. It specifies CASVQVANTEAFF.

V and J are TRBV6-4 and TRBJ1-2; possible D gene TRBD1, 5 bases. The CDR3 length is 14 residues. Trimming left V 4 bases short and J 8 bases short, with 17 bases between. CDR1 MRHNA and CDR2 SNTAGT come from the germline V gene. CDR3 protein: CASSARLGGAGYTF. The CDR3, as DNA: TGTGCCAGCAGTGCCCGCTTGGGTGGGGCCGGCTACACCTTC.

The rearrangement uses TRBV5-1 and TRBJ2-1; 15 bases fit TRBD2. With V trimmed by 2 bases and J by 0 bases, 6 bases remained unmatched. Germline V gives CDR1 SGHRS, CDR2 YFSETQ. CDR3 length: 19 amino acids. CDR3 nucleotides: TGCGCCAGCAGCTTCTTGCCGGGACTAGCGGGGGGCTCCTACAATGAGCAGTTCTTC. This encodes CASSFLPGLAGGSYNEQFF.

V gene TRBV4-1 combines with J gene TRBJ2-7; D gene uncertain. Trimming took off 3 bases at V and 0 bases at J, with 15 bases between the two ends. Germline V lookup: CDR1 MGHRA, CDR2 YSYEKL. The CDR3 consists of 16 residues. Here the CDR3 reads CASSQAMDLSSYEQYF. The CDR3 nucleotides read TGCGCCAGCAGCCAGGCTATGGACCTTAGCTCCTACGAGCAGTACTTC.

The CDR3 loop reads CATSDLTLYTQYF. CDR3 DNA: TGTGCCACCAGTGATTTGACCCTGTATACGCAGTATTTT. The chain links TRBV24-1 to TRBJ2-3; D is unclear. This CDR3 has 13 residues. Germline CDR1 and CDR2: KGHDR and SFDVKD. Trimming removed 0 bases from V and 7 bases from J, with 7 bases in between.